Listed below are T cell receptor beta chains from one sample, sequenced in a study of cytomegalovirus exposure and HLA in healthy donors. The assay was immunoSEQ multiplex PCR, and TCRdb's table has in-frame clones only and misses some. The table has 180,000 or so clones, 75% to 85% seen once. The source material was PBMCs. All receptors derive from a woman in her twenties or thirties in good health and CMV-seropositive. CDR3s include the opening cysteine and the closing phenylalanine or tryptophan. A D gene is named only where the DNA matches it firmly. Not all rows give a size; the values are once, few, many and, for expanded clones, a class.

v_gene,j_gene,d_gene,abundance,CDR3nt,CDR3aa
TRBV7-3,TRBJ2-3,TRBD2,.,TGTGCCAGCAGCTTACGAGCGGGGGGACCCACAGATACGCAGTATTTT,CASSLRAGGPTDTQYF
TRBV28,TRBJ2-7,.,.,TGTGCCGTGACCAGCGTCGGGGGTGGGTACGAGCAGTACTTC,CAVTSVGGGYEQYF
TRBV28,TRBJ2-3,TRBD2,.,TGTGCCAGCACCCTAAGACAGGGAAAGGGAGCGGGGGGGCTCCTTACGCAGTATTTT,CASTLRQGKGAGGLLTQYF
TRBV5-1,TRBJ2-1,TRBD2,.,TGCGCCAGCAGCTTTGACAACCTAGCGGGGGGGAGCGAGCAGTTCTTC,CASSFDNLAGGSEQFF
TRBV4-3,TRBJ1-6,TRBD1,once,TGCGCCAGCAGCCAAGATGGAAGGGGCAGGGGGAATTCACCCCTCCACTTT,CASSQDGRGRGNSPLHF
TRBV10-3,TRBJ2-3,TRBD2,.,TGTGCCATCAGTTCAGGGGCGGGGGGGCACCCAGATACGCAGTATTTT,CAISSGAGGHPDTQYF
TRBV4-1,TRBJ2-5,TRBD2,few,TGTGCCAGCAGCCAAGATGGAAGCGGGGGTCAAGAGACCCAGTACTTC,CASSQDGSGGQETQYF
TRBV4-1,TRBJ1-5,.,.,TGCGCCAGCAGCCTGCAGGGGACCGAGAATCAGCCCCAGCATTTT,CASSLQGTENQPQHF
TRBV2,TRBJ2-2,TRBD2,.,TGTGCCAGCAGTGAAATGGGACTAGCCAACGGGGAGCTGTTTTTT,CASSEMGLANGELFF
TRBV4-3,TRBJ2-6,TRBD1,.,TGCGCCAGCAGCCAAGAGGAGACAGGGGCCTCTGGGGCCAACGTCCTGACTTTC,CASSQEETGASGANVLTF
TRBV10-1,TRBJ2-7,.,.,TGCGCCAGCAGTGAGTCTGGCAAAGGGGCGGCATCCGAGCAGTACTTC,CASSESGKGAASEQYF
TRBV7-8,TRBJ2-3,TRBD2,few,TGTGCCAGCCATCAACAAGCGGGGGGATCACGCACAGATACGCAGTATTTT,CASHQQAGGSRTDTQYF
TRBV10-1,TRBJ2-2,.,.,TGCGCCAGCAGTGGAACGGGGACCGGGGAGCTGTTTTTT,CASSGTGTGELFF
TRBV6-6,TRBJ1-5,.,.,TGTGCCAGCACCCGAGATCCGGGTAGCAATCAGCCCCAGCATTTT,CASTRDPGSNQPQHF
TRBV19,TRBJ1-5,.,.,TGTGCCAGTAGTTCACGGGGGAGGAAGCCCCAGCATTTT,CASSSRGRKPQHF
TRBV28,TRBJ2-3,.,.,TGTGCCAGCAGTTTAGGGCGTAGCACAGATACGCAGTATTTT,CASSLGRSTDTQYF
TRBV4-3,TRBJ1-6,.,few,TGCGCCAGCAGCCAACGAAGAGGGGGTAATTCACCCCTCCACTTT,CASSQRRGGNSPLHF
TRBV28,TRBJ2-5,.,.,TGTGCCAGCAGTTTCCAGGGGCAAGAGACCCAGTACTTC,CASSFQGQETQYF
TRBV28,TRBJ1-5,.,.,TGTGCCAGCAGTTTATCGACAGGTAATCAGCCCCAGCATTTT,CASSLSTGNQPQHF
TRBV7-2,TRBJ2-1,.,few,TGTGCCAGCAGCTTAGGTCACCGTAGCCCATACAATGAGCAGTTCTTC,CASSLGHRSPYNEQFF
TRBV2,TRBJ2-4,.,.,TGTGCCAGCAGTGACACAGGAGCCAAAAACATTCAGTACTTC,CASSDTGAKNIQYF
TRBV5-1,TRBJ2-7,TRBD1,.,TGCGCCAGCAGAGGGGACAGTACCTACGAGCAGTACTTC,CASRGDSTYEQYF
TRBV28,TRBJ2-7,.,.,TGTGCCAGCAGACCCACGGGCTACGAGCAGTACTTC,CASRPTGYEQYF